These T cell receptor beta chains were read from a single sample in a study of cytomegalovirus exposure and HLA in healthy donors. Assay: immunoSEQ multiplex PCR; the TCRdb copy retains only in-frame clones and omits some. The sample yields roughly 110,000 clones, just over 70% seen once. The material sequenced was PBMCs. The receptors shown here come from a boy aged 5-17 years in good health and CMV-seronegative. Each CDR3 is given with its conserved first and last residue. The D gene is left open where the match is weak. Some rows have no size entry. The others give once, few or many, or a class for an expanded clone.

V gene: TRBV28; J gene: TRBJ1-1; clone size: -; D gene: -; CDR3 DNA: TGTGCCAGCAGACTGTCGGGCACTGAAGCTTTCTTT; CDR3 protein: CASRLSGTEAFF
V gene: TRBV7-2; J gene: TRBJ2-7; clone size: -; D gene: TRBD1; CDR3 DNA: TGTGCCAGCAGCTCCTCAGGGGGCAGGTACGAGCAGTACTTC; CDR3 protein: CASSSSGGRYEQYF
V gene: TRBV28; J gene: TRBJ2-7; clone size: -; D gene: -; CDR3 DNA: TGTGCCAGCAGTCCGGGAGTCCAGGGCTACGAGCAGTACTTC; CDR3 protein: CASSPGVQGYEQYF
V gene: TRBV9; J gene: TRBJ1-1; clone size: few; D gene: -; CDR3 DNA: TGTGCCAGCAGCGTGACAGGTGACATGAACACTGAAGCTTTCTTT; CDR3 protein: CASSVTGDMNTEAFF
V gene: TRBV11-3; J gene: TRBJ2-7; clone size: few; D gene: -; CDR3 DNA: TGTGCCAGCAGGATATACCTACCTCCAGGGGAGCAGTACTTC; CDR3 protein: CASRIYLPPGEQYF
V gene: TRBV9; J gene: TRBJ2-1; clone size: -; D gene: TRBD1; CDR3 DNA: TGTGCCAGCAGCGTAGTAGGGACAGGGTACGTACAGTTCTTC; CDR3 protein: CASSVVGTGYVQFF
V gene: TRBV28; J gene: TRBJ2-7; clone size: -; D gene: -; CDR3 DNA: TGTGCCAGCAGTCAGCGGGCGGGTTCCTACGAGCAGTACTTC; CDR3 protein: CASSQRAGSYEQYF
V gene: TRBV7-9; J gene: TRBJ1-2; clone size: -; D gene: TRBD1; CDR3 DNA: TGTGCCAGCAGCTCAGGTGGGCAGGGGGACAACTATGGCTACACCTTC; CDR3 protein: CASSSGGQGDNYGYTF
V gene: TRBV4-1; J gene: TRBJ1-5; clone size: -; D gene: -; CDR3 DNA: TGCGCCAGCAGCCCGCCAGGTAGGAGCAATCAGCCCCAGCATTTT; CDR3 protein: CASSPPGRSNQPQHF
V gene: TRBV28; J gene: TRBJ1-6; clone size: -; D gene: -; CDR3 DNA: TGTGCCAGCACCCCGGGAGGGGAAAGAATTTCACCCCTCCACTTT; CDR3 protein: CASTPGGERISPLHF
V gene: TRBV9; J gene: TRBJ2-3; clone size: -; D gene: TRBD2; CDR3 DNA: TGTGCCAGCAGCCGGACTAGCGGGGGGACAGATACGCAGTATTTT; CDR3 protein: CASSRTSGGTDTQYF